These 6 T cell receptor beta chains originate from one sample sequenced in a study of Graves' ophthalmopathy and Graves' hyperthyroidism. For repertoire sequencing, the TCR beta CDR3 regions were amplified from RNA transcripts. First-round RT-PCR used HTBI primers; second-round multiplex PCR followed. MiXCR, applied by TCRdb to the multiplex PCR reads, yields one record per CDR3 protein. The profile shows about 660,000 distinct CDR3 sequences, 35% to 45% of them singletons. Material for sequencing was peripheral blood. The receptor set was obtained from an adult man with Graves' ophthalmopathy.

The chain couples TRBV29-1 to TRBJ2-6; D unresolved. Trimming cost V 2 bases and J 4 bases, with 3 bases left between them. CDR1 is SQVTM, CDR2 ANQGSEA, per germline. This CDR3 is 12 amino acids long. The CDR3 loop reads CSVELGANVLTF. The CDR3 DNA follows: TGCAGCGTTGAACTAGGGGCCAACGTCCTGACTTTC.

This chain connects TRBV6-1 to TRBJ1-1; D unresolved. Per the germline V gene, CDR1 is MNHNS and CDR2 is SASEGT. This CDR3 is built from 13 residues. V lost 0 bases, J lost 6 bases, and 8 bases lay in between. CDR3: CASSEARTAEAFF. The CDR3 nucleotides read TGTGCCAGCAGTGAAGCTAGGACTGCTGAAGCTTTCTTT.

This clonotype was counted ten times or more. The rearrangement joins TRBV20-1 to TRBJ1-1; no definite D call. Trimming stripped 1 base from V and 3 bases from J, with 12 bases between. CDR3 length equals 14 residues. CDR1 and CDR2 from the germline V gene are DFQATT and SNEGSKA (reference sequence). Here the CDR3 reads CSARAQPTDTEAFF. CDR3 in DNA: TGCAGTGCTAGAGCTCAGCCCACCGACACTGAAGCTTTCTTT.

This clonotype was seen only a few times. CDR3 sequence reads: CASSYFIGGGISPLHF. The CDR3 DNA sequence: TGTGCCAGCAGTTACTTTATAGGGGGAGGAATTTCACCCCTCCACTTT. The chain recombines TRBV6-5 with TRBJ1-6; a weak D match, TRBD1 (6 bases). Germline loops: CDR1 MNHEY, CDR2 SVGAGI. The CDR3 has 16 amino acids. V gave up 1 base and J gave up 9 bases, with 16 bases separating them.

This clonotype appeared a few times. This chain uses TRBV10-3 with TRBJ1-5; TRBD1 agrees at 9 bases. Germline V gene data show CDR1 as ENHRY and CDR2 as SYGVKD. This CDR3 has 15 amino acids. With V trimmed by 10 bases and J by 6 bases, 13 bases remained unmatched. The CDR3 reads CASNEGTGTAQPQHF. The CDR3 nucleotides are TGTGCCAGCAATGAAGGGACAGGGACGGCTCAGCCCCAGCATTTT.

As regards this clonotype: This sequence may be a read error, since a much larger clone differs from it by one base. This chain uses TRBV29-1 with TRBJ2-2, with D perhaps TRBD2 (7 bases). V was shortened by 6 bases and J by 6 bases, with 20 bases between the two germline ends. The CDR3 sequence is 15 residues long. Germline CDR1 is SQVTM and CDR2 is ANQGSEA. CDR3 amino acids: CSVPGGGSLPGELFF. The CDR3 nucleotides read TGCAGCGTCCCGGGGGGCGGGAGTCTCCCCGGGGAGCTGTTTTTT.